This T cell receptor (beta chain) was sequenced for a study of blood T cell repertoires in COVID-19. Study in general: Researchers got acute and convalescent COVID-19 samples from the United States, Italy and Spain. Sources were T cells, B-cell-depleted T cells, or PBMCs; the material itself was cDNA or gDNA.

In the original analysis: Reference gene primer amplification yielded estimated nucleated cell counts. Assay used: immunoSEQ multiplex PCR; TCRdb lists only in-frame clones, some missing. The D gene and trimming were derived from the DNA, and the V and J assignments and clone size from that table. The sample records a few hundred thousand clones, roughly 88% being singletons. The CDR3 extends over 12 amino acids. Germline values: CDR1 LNHDA, CDR2 SQIVND (reference sequence). Trimming removed 5 bases from V and 4 bases from J, with 8 bases in between. Sequenced sample: peripheral blood. The source of this sequence is a woman in her twenties or thirties who had recovered from COVID-19. V and J are TRBV19 and TRBJ1-1; D is possibly TRBD1 (5 bases). The CDR3 sequence is CASSGGSTEAFF. CDR3 coding DNA: TGTGCCAGTAGTGGGGGGAGCACTGAAGCTTTCTTT.